These T cell receptor beta chains were read from a single sample in a study of blood T cells in healthy people across ages. TCRdb itself ran the 5' RACE reads through MiXCR, one entry per CDR3 protein. The sample includes hundreds of thousands of distinct CDR3 sequences, about 24% of them seen just once. These same records also appear under a second study, on T cells of mothers and their children.

What was sequenced was blood. These TCRs come from a boy aged 5-17 years in good health. Each CDR3 is given with its conserved first and last residue. D genes are given only for firm matches. Some rows mark clone size as missing; the rest say once, few, many or name a class of expanded clone.

d_gene: .; abundance: .; v_gene: TRBV7-6; j_gene: TRBJ2-6; CDR3aa: CASSAARGTPGANVLTF; CDR3nt: TGTGCCAGCAGCGCCGCAAGAGGGACCCCCGGGGCCAACGTCCTGACTTTC
d_gene: .; abundance: few; v_gene: TRBV20-1; j_gene: TRBJ2-2; CDR3aa: CSATPSGTGTGELFF; CDR3nt: TGCAGTGCTACACCTTCCGGGACCGGGACCGGGGAGCTGTTTTTT
d_gene: TRBD2; abundance: .; v_gene: TRBV5-1; j_gene: TRBJ2-1; CDR3aa: CASSLASSGRNEQFF; CDR3nt: TGCGCCAGCAGCTTAGCATCTAGCGGGCGGAATGAGCAGTTCTTC
d_gene: TRBD2; abundance: few; v_gene: TRBV7-2; j_gene: TRBJ2-3; CDR3aa: CASSPLGLAPAADTQYF; CDR3nt: TGTGCCAGCAGCCCTTTGGGACTAGCGCCCGCCGCAGATACGCAGTATTTT
d_gene: .; abundance: few; v_gene: TRBV12-3/TRBV12-4; j_gene: TRBJ2-5; CDR3aa: CASSPSTGLQETQYF; CDR3nt: TGTGCCAGCAGCCCCTCCACAGGGCTTCAAGAGACCCAGTACTTC
d_gene: .; abundance: few; v_gene: TRBV9; j_gene: TRBJ2-1; CDR3aa: CASSVPGDEQFF; CDR3nt: TGTGCCAGCAGCGTGCCCGGCGATGAGCAGTTCTTC
d_gene: .; abundance: few; v_gene: TRBV6-1; j_gene: TRBJ1-3; CDR3aa: CASSEMRAGNTIYF; CDR3nt: TGTGCCAGCAGTGAAATGAGGGCTGGAAACACCATATATTTT
d_gene: .; abundance: .; v_gene: TRBV30; j_gene: TRBJ2-7; CDR3aa: CAWSVEGLPYEQYF; CDR3nt: TGTGCCTGGAGTGTAGAGGGGCTTCCCTACGAGCAGTACTTC
d_gene: TRBD1; abundance: .; v_gene: TRBV10-3; j_gene: TRBJ2-7; CDR3aa: CAIKGQSSYEQYF; CDR3nt: TGTGCCATCAAGGGACAGAGCTCCTACGAGCAGTACTTC
d_gene: .; abundance: .; v_gene: TRBV11-1; j_gene: TRBJ1-2; CDR3aa: CASSLDHRQLLYGYTF; CDR3nt: TGTGCCAGCAGCTTAGACCACAGACAGCTCCTCTATGGCTACACCTTC
d_gene: TRBD2; abundance: .; v_gene: TRBV14; j_gene: TRBJ2-1; CDR3aa: CASSQFGGRLAGVFDEQFF; CDR3nt: TGTGCCAGCAGCCAATTTGGGGGGCGCCTAGCGGGAGTGTTTGATGAGCAGTTCTTC
d_gene: .; abundance: .; v_gene: TRBV4-3; j_gene: TRBJ1-1; CDR3aa: CASSQGEYMDTEAFF; CDR3nt: TGCGCCAGCAGCCAAGGGGAGTATATGGACACTGAAGCTTTCTTT
d_gene: .; abundance: .; v_gene: TRBV10-2; j_gene: TRBJ2-2; CDR3aa: CASSDRLSTGELFF; CDR3nt: TGCGCCAGCAGTGACAGGTTGTCCACCGGGGAGCTGTTTTTT
d_gene: TRBD2; abundance: .; v_gene: TRBV12-3/TRBV12-4; j_gene: TRBJ2-7; CDR3aa: CASSLLAGDYEQYF; CDR3nt: TGTGCCAGCAGTCTACTAGCGGGAGACTACGAGCAGTACTTC
d_gene: .; abundance: .; v_gene: TRBV9; j_gene: TRBJ2-4; CDR3aa: CASSVEGGPKNIQYF; CDR3nt: TGTGCCAGCAGCGTAGAGGGCGGCCCCAAAAACATTCAGTACTTC
d_gene: .; abundance: few; v_gene: TRBV12-3/TRBV12-4; j_gene: TRBJ2-2; CDR3aa: CASSLPTASVSGELFF; CDR3nt: TGTGCCAGCAGTCTCCCGACAGCCTCGGTCTCCGGGGAGCTGTTTTTT
d_gene: .; abundance: .; v_gene: TRBV4-3; j_gene: TRBJ1-2; CDR3aa: CASSQGAGGTYGYTF; CDR3nt: TGCGCCAGCAGCCAGGGGGCAGGAGGTACTTATGGCTACACCTTC
d_gene: .; abundance: .; v_gene: TRBV20-1; j_gene: TRBJ1-1; CDR3aa: CSANPGGRLNTEAFF; CDR3nt: TGCAGTGCTAACCCGGGAGGGCGGTTGAACACTGAAGCTTTCTTT
d_gene: .; abundance: .; v_gene: TRBV6-5; j_gene: TRBJ1-5; CDR3aa: CASRADHSNQPQHF; CDR3nt: TGTGCCAGCAGGGCAGACCATAGCAATCAGCCCCAGCATTTT
d_gene: .; abundance: once; v_gene: TRBV7-2; j_gene: TRBJ2-1; CDR3aa: CASSFSRTMGNEQFF; CDR3nt: TGTGCCAGCAGTTTTAGTAGGACTATGGGCAATGAGCAGTTCTTC
d_gene: .; abundance: few; v_gene: TRBV9; j_gene: TRBJ1-2; CDR3aa: CASSARESYTF; CDR3nt: TGTGCCAGCAGCGCCCGGGAAAGCTACACCTTC
d_gene: .; abundance: .; v_gene: TRBV6-5; j_gene: TRBJ2-2; CDR3aa: CASSYGGGELFF; CDR3nt: TGTGCCAGCAGTTACGGCGGCGGGGAGCTGTTTTTT
d_gene: TRBD2; abundance: .; v_gene: TRBV5-4; j_gene: TRBJ2-3; CDR3aa: CASSLRLAGVTDTQYF; CDR3nt: TGTGCCAGCAGCTTAAGGCTAGCGGGAGTAACAGATACGCAGTATTTT
d_gene: .; abundance: few; v_gene: TRBV25-1; j_gene: TRBJ2-7; CDR3aa: CASTPKGGWTYEQYF; CDR3nt: TGTGCCAGCACCCCGAAGGGGGGATGGACCTACGAGCAGTACTTC
d_gene: TRBD2; abundance: .; v_gene: TRBV4-2; j_gene: TRBJ2-1; CDR3aa: CASSQGGLATDNEQFF; CDR3nt: TGTGCCAGCAGCCAAGGGGGACTAGCGACCGACAATGAGCAGTTCTTC
d_gene: .; abundance: .; v_gene: TRBV6-5; j_gene: TRBJ1-2; CDR3aa: CASSFEGPTDYGYTF; CDR3nt: TGTGCCAGCAGCTTTGAGGGACCTACGGACTATGGCTACACCTTC